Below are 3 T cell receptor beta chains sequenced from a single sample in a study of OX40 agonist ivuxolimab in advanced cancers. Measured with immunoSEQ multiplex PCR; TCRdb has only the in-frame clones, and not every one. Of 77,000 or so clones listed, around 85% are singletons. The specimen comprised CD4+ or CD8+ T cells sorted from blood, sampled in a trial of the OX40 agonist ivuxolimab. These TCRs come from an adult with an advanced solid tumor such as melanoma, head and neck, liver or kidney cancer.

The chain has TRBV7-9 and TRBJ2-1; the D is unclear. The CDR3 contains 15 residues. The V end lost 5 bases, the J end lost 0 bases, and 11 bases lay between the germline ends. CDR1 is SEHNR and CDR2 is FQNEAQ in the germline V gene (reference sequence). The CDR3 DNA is TGTGCCAGCAGCCTGGTGGGAAACTCCTACAATGAGCAGTTCTTC. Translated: CASSLVGNSYNEQFF.

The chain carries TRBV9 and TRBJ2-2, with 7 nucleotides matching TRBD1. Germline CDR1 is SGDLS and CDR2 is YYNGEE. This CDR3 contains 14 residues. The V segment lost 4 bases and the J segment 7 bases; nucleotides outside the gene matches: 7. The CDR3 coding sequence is TGTGCCAGCAGCTACCAGACAGGGTTCGGGGAGCTGTTTTTT. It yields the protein CASSYQTGFGELFF.

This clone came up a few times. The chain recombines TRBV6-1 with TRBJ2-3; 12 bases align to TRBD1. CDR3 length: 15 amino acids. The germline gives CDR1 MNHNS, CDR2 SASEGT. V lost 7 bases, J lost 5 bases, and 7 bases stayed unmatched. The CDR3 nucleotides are TGTGCCAGCACCCCCGGGACAGGGGGCTTAGATACGCAGTATTTT. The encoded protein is CASTPGTGGLDTQYF.